This TCR beta chain was sequenced during a study of blood T cells in healthy people across ages (dated by TCRdb to between 2014 and 2016). Study-level background: In model experiments, roughly one uniquely barcoded TCR beta cDNA molecule per two T cells was captured by template switching. Donors were grouped into four age groups: young (average roughly 17 years), middle-aged (less than 40), aged (approximately 67) and long-lived (less than 85). To avoid experimental bias, donors of different ages were spread randomly across the sequencing lanes. Two additional independent replicas of 1 million unique cDNA reads from the same blood draw were analyzed for two donors (one aged 18 to 30 and one aged 80 or older). The study measured age-related changes in TCR beta repertoire diversity using deep sequencing normalized with unique cDNA molecular identifiers. Study-wide conclusions, independent of this receptor: Total diversity estimates from one million sequenced T cells were considered lower bounds and underestimates. Donor CMV infection status was unknown, potentially confounding age-related changes in expanded clonotypes. Observed TCR beta diversity per million T cells fell roughly linearly with age, and a significant reduction was already apparent by age around 39. Compared with the aged group, the long-lived group had more naive CD4+ T cells, fewer expanded clones and increased TCR diversity, suggesting age selection. Because profiling used bulk unsorted PBMCs, naive and antigen-experienced compartments could not be compared conclusively. The percentage of naive T cells measured by flow cytometry correlated strongly with observed TCR beta diversity.

The CDR3 numbers 12 residues from cysteine through phenylalanine. The retained sequence is limited to the CDR3, 36 bases, with the frame set at the first base. CDR1 DFQATT and CDR2 SNEGSKA are derived from the germline V gene (reference sequence). V is cut by 4 bases and J by 2 bases, and the space between the germline ends is 9 bases. This clonotype occurred many times. Its recognized antigen is unknown. No quality values exist for individual bases; no much larger clone is one base distant. The approximately 40 donors, aged about 6 to 100 years, were systemically healthy Caucasian individuals from Russia. Around 10 milliliters of peripheral blood were drawn from each donor into EDTA-treated Vacutainer tubes. Ficoll-Paque density-gradient centrifugation was used to isolate PBMCs, with at least 7 million per sample. Trizol reagent was used to extract total RNA from PBMCs, with at least 5.5 micrograms per sample. For every donor, flow cytometry on a PBMC aliquot measured the percentage of naive CD45RAhigh/CD27high T cells.

Library construction relied on 5' RACE. TCRdb lists the instrument as Illumina HiSeq 2500. A second PCR of about 6 to 12 cycles was run with a J-beta primer mix and a sample-barcoded 5' primer. A template-switch 5' adaptor carrying 12 random nucleotides introduced a unique molecular identifier onto each TCR beta cDNA molecule. Each sample yielded at least 2.5 million CDR3-containing paired-end reads. All of the RNA was converted into first-strand cDNA using the Mint cDNA synthesis kit, with a TRBC-specific oligonucleotide serving as the primer. Following uracil-DNA glycosylase treatment, a first 18-cycle PCR with universal primers M1SS and BC2_uni_R was performed on all cDNA. The original methods were these. Each sample was normalized by randomly selecting 1 million high-quality reads, each carrying a distinct molecular identifier. Instead of being binned into consensus sequences, reads that shared molecular identifiers were thrown out. MiTCR, run with a Q25 quality threshold and the strictest error-elimination algorithm, handled CDR3 identification, clonotype clustering and error correction. A nonparametric unseen species model using Euler transformation provided a lower-bound estimate of total TCR beta diversity. In-frame beta chains were kept once TCRdb had trimmed the public reads at Q25 with fastp and called clones with MiXCR. Every entry covers one CDR3 protein and lists the most common genes and DNA from its rows. It is TCRdb's table, rather than the study itself, that gives the V and J calls and clone size. This sample holds 650,000 to 700,000 distinct CDR3 sequences; about 50% were observed only once. The ten largest clonotypes hold approximately 13% of the sample.

This sequence uses TRBV20-1 and TRBJ2-7, with a weak D call of TRBD2 (6 bases match). This TCR derives from a woman older than 75 in good health. The sample comprised blood. The nucleotide sequence reads as follows: TGCAGTGCTAACCCTAGCGCCTACGAGCAGTACTTC. It codes for CSANPSAYEQYF.